These 29 T cell receptor beta chains share one sample of origin, sequenced in a study of cytomegalovirus exposure and HLA in healthy donors. It was with 60 Vbeta and 13 Jbeta primers that the PCR ran. TCRdb's table, derived via immunoSEQ multiplex PCR, lists solely in-frame clones and lacks some. The repertoire includes about 150,000 clones, approximately 81% of them detected once, and about 2.6% sits in the top ten. Sequences were obtained from PBMCs. The receptors here all came from a boy aged 2 to 10 in good health and CMV-seronegative.

The V call is TRBV5-6, the J call TRBJ2-1; 7 bases are a match to TRBD1. Per the germline V gene, CDR1 is SGHDT and CDR2 is YYEEEE. There are 18 residues in the CDR3. J gave up 4 bases and V 2 bases, and 15 bases lay outside the gene matches. The CDR3 sequence: CASSFISVIGTAYNEQFF. The CDR3 region has the DNA TGTGCCAGCAGCTTCATTTCGGTTATCGGGACAGCATACAATGAGCAGTTCTTC.

The V gene is TRBV27, the J gene TRBJ2-5; 9 positions agree with TRBD2. Matching the DNA end better, TRBJ2-7 makes the J call doubtful. The CDR3 spans 12 residues. CDR1 MNHEY and CDR2 SMNVEV come from the germline V gene (reference sequence). CDR3 protein: CATAGGEYEQYF. DNA of the CDR3: TGTGCCACCGCGGGGGGGGAGTACGAGCAGTACTTC.

This clone has only one observation. This chain links TRBV10-2 with TRBJ1-1; D might be TRBD1 (5 bases). The CDR3 has 17 residues. Germline CDR1 WSHSY, CDR2 SAAADI. V shed 6 bases and J shed 5 bases, with 25 bases lying between them. CDR3: CASRDNEKIGFGTEAFF. As DNA, the CDR3 is TGCGCCAGCAGGGACAACGAAAAAATAGGCTTTGGGACTGAAGCTTTCTTT.

The V gene is TRBV5-1, the J gene TRBJ2-3, with D possibly being TRBD1 (6 bases). Germline V gene sequence: CDR1 SGHRS, CDR2 YFSETQ. CDR3 length: 17 residues. Between the trimmed V and J ends, which lost 0 bases and 1 base, there was a span of 15 bases. CDR3 amino acids: CASSLGWGSGGTDTQYF. In nucleotides, the CDR3 is TGCGCCAGCAGCTTGGGTTGGGGCTCAGGGGGCACAGATACGCAGTATTTT.

V and J are TRBV28 and TRBJ2-1; 11 nucleotides match TRBD2. Germline V gives CDR1 MDHEN, CDR2 SYDVKM. The CDR3 spans 15 residues. J gave up 7 bases and V 4 bases, and 6 bases lay outside the gene matches. The CDR3 protein is CASSYIAGGVNEQFF. Here the CDR3 DNA reads TGTGCCAGCAGTTACATAGCGGGAGGGGTAAATGAGCAGTTCTTC.

The rearrangement links TRBV9 to TRBJ2-3; TRBD2 matches at 12 bases. The CDR3 is 18 residues long. The germline V gene has CDR1 SGDLS and CDR2 YYNGEE. Trimming took 0 bases from V and 4 from J; bases not matched to a gene: 9. This CDR3 reads CASSVASGGAEIADTQYF. In DNA form, the CDR3 reads TGTGCCAGCAGCGTAGCTAGCGGGGGGGCCGAGATAGCAGATACGCAGTATTTT. The whole variable domain, remainder taken from reference TRBV9 and TRBJ2-3, is DSGVTQTPKHLITATGQRVTLRCSPRSGDLSVYWYQQSLDQGLQFLIQYYNGEERAKGNILERFSAQQFPDLHSELNLSSLELGDSALYFCASSVASGGAEIADTQYFGPGTRLTVL.

The chain uses TRBV4-3 and TRBJ2-1; D not resolved. The V gene lost 0 bases and the J gene lost 0 bases, with 9 bases spanning the gap. The CDR3 sequence is 16 residues long. Germline V gives CDR1 LGHNA, CDR2 YSLEER. The CDR3 spells CASSQDLESSYNEQFF. In nucleotides, the CDR3 is TGCGCCAGCAGCCAAGACCTAGAGAGCTCCTACAATGAGCAGTTCTTC.

The rearrangement joins TRBV27 to TRBJ2-1; D perhaps matches TRBD2 (7 bases). Trimming shortened V by 0 bases and J by 8 bases, and 14 bases separated the two germline ends. The CDR3 is 15 amino acids. Germline V gene sequence: CDR1 MNHEY, CDR2 SMNVEV (reference sequence). This CDR3 is CASSLSVWGGDEQFF. The CDR3 nucleotides are TGTGCCAGCAGTTTATCCGTTTGGGGGGGCGATGAGCAGTTCTTC.

This chain links TRBV5-6 with TRBJ1-2; 7 nucleotides agree with TRBD1. Germline values: CDR1 SGHDT, CDR2 YYEEEE. CDR3 length equals 16 residues. The ends lost 4 bases at V and 8 bases at J; junction bases unmatched: 17. CDR3 bases: TGTGCCAGCAGCGCGTCGTGGGTCGACAGGGATCTCGGCTACACCTTC. Residues: CASSASWVDRDLGYTF.

This chain uses TRBV30 with TRBJ2-3; 9 nucleotides line up with TRBD1. V gave up 1 base and J gave up 9 bases; unmatched junction bases: 11. CDR3 length equals 15 residues. Germline CDR1 GTSNPN, CDR2 SVGIG (reference sequence). The DNA of the CDR3 is TGTGCCTGGAGTGCTAACCCGGGACAGGGTCGAACGCAGTATTTT. Its translation: CAWSANPGQGRTQYF.

This clone was recorded only once. The V call is TRBV6-1, the J call TRBJ2-7, with TRBD1 matching over 11 bases. Germline V gene data show CDR1 as MNHNS and CDR2 as SASEGT. J lost 0 bases, V lost 4 bases, and 2 bases had no gene match. CDR3 size: 15 residues. Here the CDR3 DNA reads TGTGCCAGCAGTGCAGGGACAGGGGGCTCCTACGAGCAGTACTTC. It yields the protein CASSAGTGGSYEQYF.

The V call is TRBV5-6, the J call TRBJ2-7; D is unresolved. The CDR3 spans 13 residues. V was pared by 0 bases and J by 5 bases, with 9 bases between. Germline CDR1 SGHDT, CDR2 YYEEEE. In nucleotides, the CDR3 is TGTGCCAGCAGCTTGGGGCGGCATGACGAGCAGTACTTC. This codes for CASSLGRHDEQYF.

The V call is TRBV5-4, the J call TRBJ2-5; possible D gene TRBD2, 5 bases. Trimming removed 0 bases from V and 4 bases from J, with 16 bases in between. The CDR3 covers 16 residues. Germline V gene lookup returns CDR1 SGHNT and CDR2 YYREEE (reference sequence). CDR3 protein: CASSLDTGRSLETQYF. In DNA form, the CDR3 reads TGTGCCAGCAGCTTGGACACGGGGAGAAGTTTAGAGACCCAGTACTTC.

The V call is TRBV20-1, the J call TRBJ1-1; D remains unclear. The CDR3 contains 10 residues. Germline assignment: CDR1 DFQATT and CDR2 SNEGSKA (reference sequence). Deletions cut 3 bases from V and 7 bases from J, with 6 bases between. The CDR3 reads CSASVDEAFF. CDR3 coding DNA: TGCAGTGCTAGTGTAGATGAAGCTTTCTTT.

V and J are TRBV4-1 and TRBJ2-3; D is possibly TRBD2 (6 bases). The CDR3 has 17 residues. The V and J ends lost 4 bases and 2 bases respectively, with 19 bases between them. CDR1 and CDR2 (germline): MGHRA, YSYEKL. The DNA for the CDR3 is TGCGCCAGCAGCCTCCGGGCGGGGTTTAGAACCACAGATACGCAGTATTTT. It is translated as CASSLRAGFRTTDTQYF.

V and J are TRBV29-1 and TRBJ2-7; D might be TRBD1 (6 bases). This CDR3 has 13 amino acids. Germline lookup yields CDR1 SQVTM and CDR2 ANQGSEA. Trimming removed 3 bases at V and 9 bases at J, with 18 bases between. The CDR3 here is CSVDIRGSTAQYF. The CDR3 DNA reads as TGCAGCGTTGATATCAGGGGATCAACTGCGCAGTACTTC.

The sample holds one count of this clone. The CDR3 here is CASSPGSLITEAFF. The CDR3 DNA sequence: TGTGCCAGCTCACCGGGCAGTTTAATCACTGAAGCTTTCTTT. The chain carries TRBV18 and TRBJ1-1; D is unresolved. With 3 bases removed from V and 4 bases from J, the gap between germline ends came to 12 bases. The CDR3 has 14 amino acids. The germline V gene encodes CDR1 KGHSH and CDR2 LQKENI.

Only one count was recorded for this clone. The rearrangement links TRBV11-3 to TRBJ1-1; 7 nucleotides align to TRBD1. CDR3 length: 15 amino acids. Germline CDR1 is SGHNT and CDR2 is YENEEA. The junction had 12 bases not matched to a gene; V was cut back by 1 base and J by 10 bases. CDR3 loop: CASSLVWDRRRLAFF. The CDR3 DNA reads TGTGCCAGCAGCTTAGTATGGGACAGAAGGCGTCTAGCTTTCTTT.

The rearrangement links TRBV5-1 to TRBJ1-1, with 8 bases aligning to TRBD1. Trimming at V came to 4 bases and at J to 2 bases, leaving 7 bases not matched to a gene. Germline assignment: CDR1 SGHRS and CDR2 YFSETQ. This CDR3 has 15 amino acids. This chain's CDR3 is CASSVIGQGNTEAFF. The CDR3 DNA reads TGCGCCAGCAGCGTGATTGGACAGGGTAACACTGAAGCTTTCTTT.

This chain links TRBV27 with TRBJ2-2; a weak D match, TRBD1 (5 bases). Germline V gene sequence: CDR1 MNHEY, CDR2 SMNVEV (reference sequence). The CDR3 has 15 residues. V dropped 2 bases and J dropped 7 bases, with 14 bases sitting between them. The CDR3 reads CASSLRKGFGGELFF. In DNA form, the CDR3 reads TGTGCCAGCAGTTTACGCAAGGGGTTCGGCGGGGAGCTGTTTTTT.

This chain joins TRBV2 and TRBJ2-7, with D unresolved. Germline values: CDR1 SNHLY, CDR2 FYNNEI. V dropped 7 bases and J dropped 2 bases, with 12 bases sitting between them. This CDR3 contains 13 residues. As DNA, the CDR3 is TGTGCCAGCAACGCTCGGTCTGCCTACGAGCAGTACTTC. This encodes CASNARSAYEQYF. The complete variable domain, with remaining parts taken from reference TRBV2 and TRBJ2-7, reads EPEVTQTPSHQVTQMGQEVILRCVPISNHLYFYWYRQILGQKVEFLVSFYNNEISEKSEIFDDQFSVERPDGSNFTLKIRSTKLEDSAMYFCASNARSAYEQYFGPGTRLTVT.

V gene TRBV2 combines with J gene TRBJ2-1; a possible D gene is TRBD2 (6 bases). This CDR3 has 15 residues. The V end was cut by 4 bases, the J end by 5 bases, with 15 bases between. Germline lookup yields CDR1 SNHLY and CDR2 FYNNEI. The CDR3 region is CASSASSGRNNEQFF. CDR3 sequence (DNA): TGTGCCAGCAGTGCATCGAGCGGGCGGAACAATGAGCAGTTCTTC.

By share, this clone counts as medium-sized. The rearrangement uses TRBV5-5 and TRBJ2-1; D is perhaps TRBD2 (5 bases). V shed 1 base and J shed 10 bases, with 12 bases lying between them. There are 13 residues in the CDR3. The germline CDR1 and CDR2 sequences are SGHKS and YYEKEE (reference sequence). In nucleotides, the CDR3 is TGTGCCAGCAGCTTGCTACTAGGCCGGGAGCAGTTCTTC. Its translation: CASSLLLGREQFF.

This clone was counted a few times. The genes are TRBV19 and TRBJ1-2; unclear D gene. The CDR3 contains 12 residues. Trimming shortened V by 5 bases and J by 3 bases, and 7 bases separated the two germline ends. The germline V gene has CDR1 LNHDA and CDR2 SQIVND (reference sequence). The CDR3 DNA sequence: TGTGCCAGTAGTTGGCTCGACTATGGCTACACCTTC. Amino acids: CASSWLDYGYTF.

The chain is built from TRBV19 and TRBJ2-5; D may be TRBD2 (6 bases). The V end lost 3 bases, the J end lost 9 bases, and 20 bases lay between the germline ends. CDR3 length: 15 residues. Per the germline V gene, CDR1 is LNHDA and CDR2 is SQIVND (reference sequence). The CDR3 region is CASSIDRPGTAAQYF. Here the CDR3 DNA reads TGTGCCAGTAGTATTGATCGGCCTGGGACTGCGGCCCAGTACTTC.

This chain connects TRBV4-2 to TRBJ2-3; 8 bases are shared with TRBD1. This CDR3 region has 17 residues. Looked up from germline, CDR1 is LGHNA and CDR2 is YNFKEQ. V gave up 1 base and J gave up 4 bases; unmatched junction bases: 10. The CDR3 DNA follows: TGTGCCAGCAGCCAAGTTCAGGGCAGGGGGCCGGCAGATACGCAGTATTTT. This sequence encodes CASSQVQGRGPADTQYF.

The gene calls are TRBV19 and TRBJ1-3, with 9 bases fitting TRBD1. Germline V gene data show CDR1 as LNHDA and CDR2 as SQIVND (reference sequence). This CDR3 is built from 19 residues. V shed 6 bases and J 0 bases; nucleotides not matched to a gene: 15. DNA of the CDR3: TGTGCCAGTAGCGTCGGGGGGGACAGGGAACGAGTCTCTGGAAACACCATATATTTT. Translating it yields CASSVGGDRERVSGNTIYF.

The chain couples TRBV9 to TRBJ1-4; tentatively, D is TRBD1 (6 bases). The CDR3 extends over 14 amino acids. Germline V lookup: CDR1 SGDLS, CDR2 YYNGEE. Trimming removed 4 bases at V and 4 bases at J, with 11 bases between. DNA of the CDR3: TGTGCCAGCAGCCCACAGGGAGTTAATGAAAAACTGTTTTTT. It encodes CASSPQGVNEKLFF. The full variable domain, with the rest looked up from reference TRBV9 and TRBJ1-4, is DSGVTQTPKHLITATGQRVTLRCSPRSGDLSVYWYQQSLDQGLQFLIQYYNGEERAKGNILERFSAQQFPDLHSELNLSSLELGDSALYFCASSPQGVNEKLFFGSGTQLSVL.

The J gene is TRBJ1-3, the V gene TRBV11-2; D is possibly TRBD1 (6 bases). V lost 5 bases and J lost 0, with 17 bases in between. In germline, CDR1 is SGHAT, CDR2 FQNNGV. The CDR3 is 17 residues long. The CDR3 DNA sequence: TGTGCCAGCAGCCACGACAGGCGCATGAGCTCTGGAAACACCATATATTTT. Protein sequence: CASSHDRRMSSGNTIYF. The full variable domain, rest sourced from reference TRBV11-2 and TRBJ1-3, is EAGVAQSPRYKIIEKRQSVAFWCNPISGHATLYWYQQILGQGPKLLIQFQNNGVVDDSQLPKDRFSAERLKGVDSTLKIQPAKLEDSAVYLCASSHDRRMSSGNTIYFGEGSWLTVV.